A selection of T cell receptor beta chains follows, all from one sample in a study of control samples from healthy donors and cancer patients. Sequencing used immunoSEQ multiplex PCR; TCRdb keeps in-frame clones, though not all of them. The sample has around 130,000 clones, 85% to 95% seen once. Sequencing used PBMCs. Receptor source: a man aged 45-65 years with head and neck cancer. Each CDR3 is given with its conserved first and last residue.

J gene,V gene,CDR3 protein
TRBJ2-3,TRBV9,CASSDRGGRGDTQYF
TRBJ1-2,TRBV9,CASSVSRQGLGYGYTF
TRBJ1-1,TRBV7-9,CASSWGDREFNTEAFF
TRBJ1-1,TRBV5-1,CASSPDREREAFF
TRBJ2-3,TRBV29-1,CSVLIPQGGDTQYF
TRBJ1-5,TRBV19,CASSARDRGYQPQHF
TRBJ2-2,TRBV5-4,CASSPLGGSGELFF
TRBJ1-4,TRBV27,CASRAGGGQQEKLFF
TRBJ1-2,TRBV7-2,CASSLRRTNYGYTF
TRBJ2-1,TRBV27,CASSGGSYNEQFF
TRBJ2-5,TRBV13,CASSLGGSGDRSRTQYF
TRBJ2-7,TRBV7-9,CASSSNYGDRGEGTYEQYF
TRBJ1-1,TRBV7-2,CASSHRDGNTEAFF
TRBJ2-1,TRBV4-1,CASSQAAGYEQFF
TRBJ2-7,TRBV29-1,CSVLGQGTDEQYF
TRBJ1-2,TRBV2,CASRYSGYGYTF
TRBJ2-3,TRBV10-3,CAISSSAKTDTQYF
TRBJ2-7,TRBV6-5,CASSRQRAYEQYF
TRBJ2-2,TRBV9,CASSGGSRNTGELFF
TRBJ1-5,TRBV18,CASSAGQGPLQPQHF
TRBJ1-4,TRBV5-8,CASSITGRNEKLFF
TRBJ1-5,TRBV5-8,CASRRKSQPQHF
TRBJ2-2,TRBV15,CATSRGAGANTGELFF
TRBJ2-7,TRBV12-3/TRBV12-4,CASSQGPYEQYF
TRBJ2-3,TRBV3-1/TRBV3-2,CASSQETQAGSDTQYF
TRBJ2-3,TRBV27,CASRTGQGVTDTQYF
TRBJ1-1,TRBV6-5,CAGGYDREAFF
TRBJ1-5,TRBV6-5,CASSRSSNQPQHF
TRBJ1-1,TRBV18,CASSADREVTEAFF
TRBJ1-2,TRBV18,CASSPGDSYYGYTF
TRBJ2-7,TRBV7-8,CASSGQPSSYEQYF
TRBJ1-5,TRBV18,CASSPPETGVGQPQHF
TRBJ2-1,TRBV9,CASSVGGWDFAYNEQFF
TRBJ1-2,TRBV3-1/TRBV3-2,CASSQGRGLDGYGYTF
TRBJ2-7,TRBV2,CASSEGGWTVSYEQYF
TRBJ2-1,TRBV19,CASSPRRRMEEEQFF
TRBJ1-5,TRBV27,CASSFTGRGNEPQHF
TRBJ1-1,TRBV7-9,CASNPPHRNTEAFF
TRBJ2-2,TRBV6-6,CASSYGQGANTGELFF
TRBJ1-1,TRBV18,CASSPPANRGNTEAFF
TRBJ1-1,TRBV29-1,CSARDRGMNTEAFF
TRBJ2-7,TRBV2,CASSPDSSYEQYF
TRBJ2-2,TRBV30,CARGAILNTGELFF
TRBJ1-2,TRBV28,CASSQPYGYTF
TRBJ1-2,TRBV11-2,CASSPEWGNYGYTF
TRBJ2-3,TRBV27,CASSRKGRGGTDTQYF
TRBJ1-1,TRBV5-1,CASFPSPGGQGTEAFF
TRBJ2-6,TRBV7-9,CASSLSGTGNSGANVLTF
TRBJ2-7,TRBV18,CASSPYGKGVGSYEQYF
TRBJ2-3,TRBV5-1,CASSLSSYSTDTQYF
TRBJ2-7,TRBV7-9,CASSSLATHEQYF
TRBJ1-1,TRBV4-1,CASRLREMNTEAFF
TRBJ1-3,TRBV7-3,CASSQTGGFGNTIYF
TRBJ1-2,TRBV6-4,CASRLVYGYTF
TRBJ1-5,TRBV19,CASSIGGTGGDQPQHF
TRBJ1-3,TRBV6-5,CASSYDRGNTIYF
TRBJ2-5,TRBV12-3/TRBV12-4,CASTPVLGETQYF
TRBJ2-1,TRBV2,CASKGRGHGNEQFF
TRBJ1-1,TRBV7-2,CASSFPGMNTEAFF